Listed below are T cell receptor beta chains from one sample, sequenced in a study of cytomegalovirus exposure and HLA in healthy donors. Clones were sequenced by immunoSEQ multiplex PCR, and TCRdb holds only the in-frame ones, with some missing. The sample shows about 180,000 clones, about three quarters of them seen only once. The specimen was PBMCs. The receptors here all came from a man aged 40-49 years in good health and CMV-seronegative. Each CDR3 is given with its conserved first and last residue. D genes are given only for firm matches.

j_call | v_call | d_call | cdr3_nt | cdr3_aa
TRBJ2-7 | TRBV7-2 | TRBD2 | TGTGCCAGCAGCTTAGGGGGCGGGAGGGCCTACGAGCAGTACTTC | CASSLGGGRAYEQYF
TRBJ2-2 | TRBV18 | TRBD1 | TGTGCCAGCTCGTTTGGACAGGGTATAACCGGGGAGCTGTTTTTT | CASSFGQGITGELFF
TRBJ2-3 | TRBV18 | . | TGTGCCAGCTCCCTCTGGGGTTCCGGGGGAGATACGCAGTATTTT | CASSLWGSGGDTQYF
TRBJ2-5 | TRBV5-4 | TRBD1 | TGTGCCAGCAGCGTAACAGGGGTAGGGGAGACCCAGTACTTC | CASSVTGVGETQYF
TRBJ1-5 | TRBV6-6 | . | TGTGCCAGCAGTCCGGACGGGGTCCAGCCCCAGCATTTT | CASSPDGVQPQHF
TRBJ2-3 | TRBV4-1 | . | TGCGCCAGCAGCGCCGGGTCTCAGAGCACAGATACGCAGTATTTT | CASSAGSQSTDTQYF
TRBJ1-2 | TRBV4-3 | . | TGCGCCAGCAGCCCGGACAGCAACTATGGCTACACCTTC | CASSPDSNYGYTF
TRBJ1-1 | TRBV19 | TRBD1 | TGTGCCACCCAACGTACAGGGGGCGCTCGGAACACTGAAGCTTTCTTT | CATQRTGGARNTEAFF
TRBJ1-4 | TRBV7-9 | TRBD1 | TGTTCCAGCAGCGTGGGACAGTTTGCAACTAATGAAAAACTGTTTTTT | CSSSVGQFATNEKLFF
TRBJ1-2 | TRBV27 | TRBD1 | TGTGCCAGCAGTTTATCGGGACAGGGGTATGGCTACACCTTC | CASSLSGQGYGYTF
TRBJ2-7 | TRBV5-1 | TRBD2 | TGCGCCAGCAGCTTGGAGGCGGGAGTCCCTTACGAGCAGTACTTC | CASSLEAGVPYEQYF
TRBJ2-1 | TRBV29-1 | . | TGCAGCGTTGAAGTCGGGGGAAATGAGCAGTTCTTC | CSVEVGGNEQFF
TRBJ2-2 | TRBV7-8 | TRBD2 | TGTGCCAGCAGCTTACCCCGGAGGCTAGCGGGAGTGCACGGGGAGCTGTTTTTT | CASSLPRRLAGVHGELFF
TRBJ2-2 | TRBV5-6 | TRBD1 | TGTGCCAGCAGCTTGCAAGGGGGCCACACCGGGGAGCTGTTTTTT | CASSLQGGHTGELFF
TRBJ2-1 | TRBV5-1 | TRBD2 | TGCGCCAGCAGCCGGGGACTAGCGGGCTTTCTCCACAATGAGCAGTTCTTC | CASSRGLAGFLHNEQFF
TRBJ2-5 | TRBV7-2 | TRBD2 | TGTGCCAGCAGCTTATTGGCTAGCGGGAGGCACCAAGAGACCCAGTACTTC | CASSLLASGRHQETQYF
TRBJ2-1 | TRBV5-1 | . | TGCGCCAGCAGCTTGGTCCAGTTTTCCTACAATGAGCAGTTCTTC | CASSLVQFSYNEQFF
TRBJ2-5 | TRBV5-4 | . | TGTGCCAGCGCGCCCCGCATGGAAGAGACCCAGTACTTC | CASAPRMEETQYF
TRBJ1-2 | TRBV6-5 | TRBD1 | TGTGCCAGCAGTAAACCGGGACAGGGCAACTATGGCTACACCTTC | CASSKPGQGNYGYTF
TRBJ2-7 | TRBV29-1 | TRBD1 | TGCAGCGTCGGTCCGGGACAGAGCTCCTACGAGCAGTACTTC | CSVGPGQSSYEQYF
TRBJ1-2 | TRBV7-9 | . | TGTGCCAGCAGTAGTACAGGTATCAATGGCTACACCTTC | CASSSTGINGYTF
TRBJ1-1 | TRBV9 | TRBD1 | TGTGCCAGCAGCACAACGGACAGGGCGAACACTGAAGCTTTCTTT | CASSTTDRANTEAFF
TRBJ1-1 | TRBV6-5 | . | TGTGCCAGCAGAGACAGGACAATGAACACTGAAGCTTTCTTT | CASRDRTMNTEAFF
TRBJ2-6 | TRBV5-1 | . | TGCGCCAGCAGCTGGTCAACAGGGCGGACTGGGGCCAACGTCCTGACTTTC | CASSWSTGRTGANVLTF
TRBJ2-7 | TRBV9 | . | TGTGCCAGCAGCCCCGCGGGCGGGAATCTGGACGAGCAGTACTTC | CASSPAGGNLDEQYF
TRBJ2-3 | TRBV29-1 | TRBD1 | TGCAGCGGGACAGGGGGATTCACAGATACGCAGTATTTT | CSGTGGFTDTQYF
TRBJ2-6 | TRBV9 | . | TGTGCCAGTAGAAGCTCTGGGGCCAACGTCCTGACTTTC | CASRSSGANVLTF
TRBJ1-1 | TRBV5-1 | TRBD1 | TGCGCCAGCAGCACTGACCAGGGGGCGTTCACTGAAGCTTTCTTT | CASSTDQGAFTEAFF
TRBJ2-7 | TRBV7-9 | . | TGTGCCAGCAGACAAGAGGTGGGCTACGAGCAGTACTTC | CASRQEVGYEQYF
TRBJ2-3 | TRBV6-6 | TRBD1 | TGTGCCAGCAGGGACCGGGACAGGGGAGCAGATACGCAGTATTTT | CASRDRDRGADTQYF
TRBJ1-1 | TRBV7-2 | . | TGTGCCAGCAGCCTCAGGGGAGGGGAAGCTTTCTTT | CASSLRGGEAFF